The entry that follows covers one TCR beta chain sequence. The record originates from a study of T-cell reconstitution after alpha-beta-depleted transplantation in children. Germline assignment: CDR1 ENHRY and CDR2 SYGVKD. V lost 4 bases, J lost 8 bases, and 14 bases lay in between. The CDR3 length is 14 residues. Researchers prepared the TCRbeta library using unique molecular identifiers, the study reports. TCRdb itself ran the PCR reads through MiXCR, one entry per CDR3 protein. The data show roughly 590,000 distinct CDR3 sequences, roughly 15% seen once. The TCR was taken from a human donor who donated a stem cell graft to a child with acute myeloid leukemia. Sequenced material: PBMCs from the stem cell graft donor, taken from the stem cell graft. This sequence joins TRBV10-3 and TRBJ1-4; maybe TRBD1 (6 bases). CDR3 sequence (DNA): TGTGCCATCAGTGGGACAGCATTTCGGGAAAAACTGTTTTTT. Its protein product is CAISGTAFREKLFF.